The 8 T cell receptor beta chains in this list originate from one sample, sequenced in a study of T cell responses to AZD1222 COVID-19 vaccine (dated by TCRdb to about 2021). The sample's time point, from its label and the paper: baseline before first vaccination. The method was the immunoSEQ multiplex PCR assay. Entries here come from immuneACCESS through TCRdb and include only in-frame sequences with V and J called. Some clones fail to appear in such tables; in the studies checked, an unresolved V gene covers under half of the shortfall, and the cause of the remainder is unknown. This sample holds approximately 90,000 clones; approximately 89% were observed only once. About 16% of the sample is taken by the ten largest. Sequencing used peripheral blood, obtained on day 0 of AZD1222 vaccination. The receptors here all came from an adult in good health.

The rearrangement links TRBV7-8 to TRBJ1-5; D uncertain. The CDR3 has 15 amino acids. The V and J ends lost 1 base and 9 bases respectively, with 16 bases between them. The germline gives CDR1 SGHVS, CDR2 FQNEAQ. CDR3: CASSLEHGMVGPQHF. Here the CDR3 DNA reads TGTGCCAGCAGCTTAGAACACGGGATGGTAGGGCCCCAGCATTTT.

The CDR3 sequence is CASSTGLARWGDTQYF. The CDR3 DNA sequence: TGTGCCAGTAGTACCGGACTAGCGCGCTGGGGAGATACGCAGTATTTT. The V and J genes are TRBV19 and TRBJ2-3; 9 bases align to TRBD2. From germline, CDR1 is LNHDA and CDR2 SQIVND (reference sequence). The CDR3 spans 16 residues. Losses at the gene ends were 4 bases for V and 5 bases for J; bases not matched to a gene: 10.

The CDR3 here is CASSSPFPGLAGENTGELFF. DNA of the CDR3: TGCGCCAGCAGCAGCCCGTTTCCGGGACTAGCGGGGGAAAACACCGGGGAGCTGTTTTTT. The chain couples TRBV4-1 to TRBJ2-2; TRBD2 matches 14 bases. The ends lost 5 bases at V and 2 bases at J; junction bases unmatched: 13. The CDR3 loop spans 20 amino acids. Germline loops: CDR1 MGHRA, CDR2 YSYEKL.

This chain connects TRBV9 to TRBJ1-5, with 9 nucleotides matching TRBD1. V gave up 3 bases and J gave up 2 bases; unmatched junction bases: 6. This CDR3 has 16 residues. Germline CDR1 and CDR2: SGDLS and YYNGEE. For the CDR3, the DNA is TGTGCCAGCAGCGGGGGGACAGGGTCGGGCAATCAGCCCCAGCATTTT. Translation: CASSGGTGSGNQPQHF.

The rearrangement joins TRBV2 to TRBJ2-7; 7 bases fit TRBD1. The V and J ends lost 2 bases and 3 bases, in that order; junction bases with no gene match: 4. The length of the CDR3 is 14 residues. Germline V gives CDR1 SNHLY, CDR2 FYNNEI. The CDR3 coding sequence is TGTGCCAGCAGTGAAAAGACAGGGCGCTACGAGCAGTACTTC. This gives the protein CASSEKTGRYEQYF.

CDR3 sequence reads: CAISDSGTEVNQPQHF. The CDR3 nucleotides are TGTGCCATCAGTGATTCCGGGACGGAGGTCAATCAGCCCCAGCATTTT. This chain connects TRBV10-3 to TRBJ1-5; weak D call: TRBD1 (5 bases). From germline, CDR1 is ENHRY and CDR2 SYGVKD. CDR3 size: 16 residues. The V and J ends lost 3 bases and 3 bases respectively, with 15 bases between them.

The count of this clone is one. The chain carries TRBV6-1 and TRBJ2-7; possible D gene TRBD2, 6 bases. The CDR3 is 17 residues long. Germline loops: CDR1 MNHNS, CDR2 SASEGT. V lost 1 base and J lost 0, with 16 bases in between. The CDR3 sequence is CASSEGRMGGVSYEQYF. CDR3 DNA sequence: TGTGCCAGCAGTGAAGGTAGAATGGGGGGTGTCTCCTACGAGCAGTACTTC.

The gene calls are TRBV11-2 and TRBJ2-1, with D tentatively TRBD1 or TRBD2 (5 bases each). Germline V CDR1 and CDR2: SGHAT, FQNNGV. V was cut by 4 bases and J by 6 bases, with 16 bases left in between. The CDR3 is 15 residues long. This CDR3 is CASSYPWGRPNEQFF. As DNA, the CDR3 is TGTGCCAGCAGCTACCCGTGGGGGAGACCCAATGAGCAGTTCTTC.